These T cell receptor beta chains were read from a single sample in a study of blood T cells in healthy people across ages. TCRdb used MiXCR to reprocess the 5' RACE reads, holding one entry per CDR3 protein. The sample lists about 780,000 distinct CDR3 sequences, roughly 46% occurring once. Sequences were obtained from blood. Receptor source: an elderly man in good health. The conserved cysteine and the conserved F or W are not part of the CDR3 here. The order of the fields is J gene, clone size, V gene, CDR3 protein. Size is stated for part of the rows, as once, few or many counts, or as a class when the clone is expanded.

J gene: TRBJ1-1
clone size: NA
V gene: TRBV6-2/TRBV6-3
CDR3 protein: ATKPKNQDRGNTEAF

J gene: TRBJ2-2
clone size: NA
V gene: TRBV20-1
CDR3 protein: SARDSGSGTGELF

J gene: TRBJ1-1
clone size: NA
V gene: TRBV6-4
CDR3 protein: ASSGSGNTEAF

J gene: TRBJ1-2
clone size: NA
V gene: TRBV12-3/TRBV12-4
CDR3 protein: ASSRQTGAWGHT

J gene: TRBJ2-7
clone size: NA
V gene: TRBV29-1
CDR3 protein: SVEDDLAAEQY

J gene: TRBJ2-1
clone size: NA
V gene: TRBV20-1
CDR3 protein: RAAPQYNEQF

J gene: TRBJ2-7
clone size: few
V gene: TRBV10-3
CDR3 protein: AANRDLSSYEQY

J gene: TRBJ2-7
clone size: NA
V gene: TRBV20-1
CDR3 protein: SAGRQPGLAGSSYEQY

J gene: TRBJ2-5
clone size: few
V gene: TRBV6-1
CDR3 protein: ASTLGGSGETQY

J gene: TRBJ1-1
clone size: NA
V gene: TRBV5-5
CDR3 protein: ASSLGVRDTEAF

J gene: TRBJ1-5
clone size: few
V gene: TRBV12-3/TRBV12-4
CDR3 protein: ASSLSLGNQPQH

J gene: TRBJ2-5
clone size: once
V gene: TRBV4-2
CDR3 protein: ASSQGGGEETQY

J gene: NA
clone size: NA
V gene: TRBV5-1
CDR3 protein: ASSGVATGSYEQY

J gene: TRBJ2-3
clone size: NA
V gene: TRBV10-3
CDR3 protein: AISVNRESTDTQY

J gene: NA
clone size: NA
V gene: TRBV7-9
CDR3 protein: ASSLVTGVFHEQY

J gene: NA
clone size: NA
V gene: TRBV20-1
CDR3 protein: SATDDRQETQY

J gene: TRBJ2-5
clone size: few
V gene: TRBV9
CDR3 protein: ASSAQGAETQY

J gene: TRBJ2-2
clone size: few
V gene: TRBV5-1
CDR3 protein: ASSQGQGNTGELF

J gene: TRBJ2-4
clone size: NA
V gene: TRBV20-1
CDR3 protein: SARGASTKNIQY

J gene: NA
clone size: NA
V gene: TRBV7-2
CDR3 protein: ASSPARSSYNEQY